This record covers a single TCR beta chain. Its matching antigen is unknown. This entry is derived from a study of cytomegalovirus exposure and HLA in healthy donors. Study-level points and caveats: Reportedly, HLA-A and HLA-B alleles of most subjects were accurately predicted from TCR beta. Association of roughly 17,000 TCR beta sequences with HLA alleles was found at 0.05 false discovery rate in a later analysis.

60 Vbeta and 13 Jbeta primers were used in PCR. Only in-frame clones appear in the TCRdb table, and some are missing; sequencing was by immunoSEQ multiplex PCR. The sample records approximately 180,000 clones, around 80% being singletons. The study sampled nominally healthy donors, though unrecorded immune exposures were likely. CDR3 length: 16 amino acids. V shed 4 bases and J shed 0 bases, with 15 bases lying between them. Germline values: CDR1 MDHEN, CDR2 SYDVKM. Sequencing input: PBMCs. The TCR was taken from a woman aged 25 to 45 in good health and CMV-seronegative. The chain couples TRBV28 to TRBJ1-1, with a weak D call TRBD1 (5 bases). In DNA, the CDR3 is TGTGCCAGCAGTTCCGCAGGGTTCCCCTTGAACACTGAAGCTTTCTTT. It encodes CASSSAGFPLNTEAFF.